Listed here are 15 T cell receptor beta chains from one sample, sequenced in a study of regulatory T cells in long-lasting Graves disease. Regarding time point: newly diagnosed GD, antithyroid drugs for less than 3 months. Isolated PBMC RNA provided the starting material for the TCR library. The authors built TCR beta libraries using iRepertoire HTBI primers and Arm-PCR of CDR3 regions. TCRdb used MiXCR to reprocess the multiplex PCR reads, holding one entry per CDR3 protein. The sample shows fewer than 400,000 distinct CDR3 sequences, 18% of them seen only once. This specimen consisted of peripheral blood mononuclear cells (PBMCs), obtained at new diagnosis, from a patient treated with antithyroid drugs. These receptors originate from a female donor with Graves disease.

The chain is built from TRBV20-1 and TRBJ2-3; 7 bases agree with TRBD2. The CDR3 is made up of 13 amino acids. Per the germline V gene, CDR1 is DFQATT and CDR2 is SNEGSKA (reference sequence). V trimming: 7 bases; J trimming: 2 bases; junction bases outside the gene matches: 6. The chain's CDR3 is CSGGGSNTDTQYF. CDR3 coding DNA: TGCAGTGGTGGCGGGAGCAACACAGATACGCAGTATTTT.

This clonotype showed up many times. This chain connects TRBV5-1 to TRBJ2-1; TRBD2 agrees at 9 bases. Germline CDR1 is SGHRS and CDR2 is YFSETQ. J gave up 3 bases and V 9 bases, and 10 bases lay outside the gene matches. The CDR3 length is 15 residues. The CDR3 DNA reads TGCGCCACCTCAGCGGGAGGTTCCGTCTACAATGAGCAGTTCTTC. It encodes CATSAGGSVYNEQFF.

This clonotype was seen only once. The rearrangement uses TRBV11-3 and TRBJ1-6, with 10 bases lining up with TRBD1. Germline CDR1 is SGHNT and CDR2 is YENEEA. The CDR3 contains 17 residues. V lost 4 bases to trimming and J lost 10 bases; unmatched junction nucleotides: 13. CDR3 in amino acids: CASSSRTGTGDRSPLHF. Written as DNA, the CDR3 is TGTGCCAGCAGCTCGCGAACAGGGACAGGGGATCGATCACCCCTCCACTTT.

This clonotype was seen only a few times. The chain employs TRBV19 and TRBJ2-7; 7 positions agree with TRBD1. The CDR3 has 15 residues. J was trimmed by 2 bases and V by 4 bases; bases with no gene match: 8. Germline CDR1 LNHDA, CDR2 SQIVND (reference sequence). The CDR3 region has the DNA TGTGCCAGTAGTAAGGCAGAGGGGGCCCCCTACGAGCAGTACTTC. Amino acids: CASSKAEGAPYEQYF.

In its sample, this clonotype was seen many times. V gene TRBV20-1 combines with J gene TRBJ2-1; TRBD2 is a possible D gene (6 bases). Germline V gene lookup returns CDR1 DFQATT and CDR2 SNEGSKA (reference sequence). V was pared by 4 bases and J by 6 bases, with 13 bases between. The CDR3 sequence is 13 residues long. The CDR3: CSATKGAGNEQFF. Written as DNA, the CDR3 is TGCAGTGCTACTAAGGGAGCGGGCAATGAGCAGTTCTTC.

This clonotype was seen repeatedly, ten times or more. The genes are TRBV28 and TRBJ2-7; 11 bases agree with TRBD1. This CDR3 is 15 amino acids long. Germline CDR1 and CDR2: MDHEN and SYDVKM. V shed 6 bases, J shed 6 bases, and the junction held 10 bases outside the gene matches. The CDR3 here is CASSTRDRGFLEQYF. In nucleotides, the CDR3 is TGTGCCAGCAGCACCCGGGACAGGGGGTTTCTCGAGCAGTACTTC.

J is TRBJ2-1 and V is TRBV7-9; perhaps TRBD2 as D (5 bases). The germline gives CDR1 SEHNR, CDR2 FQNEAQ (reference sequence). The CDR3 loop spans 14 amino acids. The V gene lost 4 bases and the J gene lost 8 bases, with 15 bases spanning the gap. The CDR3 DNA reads TGTGCCAGCAGCTCGGCCGCTAGCAGGCATGAGCAGTTCTTC. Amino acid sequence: CASSSAASRHEQFF.

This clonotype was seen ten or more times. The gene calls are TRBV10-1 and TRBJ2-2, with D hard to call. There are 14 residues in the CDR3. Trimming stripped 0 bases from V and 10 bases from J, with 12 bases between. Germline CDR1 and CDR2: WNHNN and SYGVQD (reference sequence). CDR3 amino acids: CASSESGQPEELFF. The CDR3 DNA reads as TGCGCCAGCAGTGAGTCCGGCCAGCCAGAGGAGCTGTTTTTT.

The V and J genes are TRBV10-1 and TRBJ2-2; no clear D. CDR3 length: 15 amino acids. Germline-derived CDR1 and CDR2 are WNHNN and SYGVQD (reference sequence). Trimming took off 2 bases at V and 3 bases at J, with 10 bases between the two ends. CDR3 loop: CASSEQNLHTGELFF. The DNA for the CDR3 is TGCGCCAGCAGTGAGCAGAACCTCCACACCGGGGAGCTGTTTTTT.

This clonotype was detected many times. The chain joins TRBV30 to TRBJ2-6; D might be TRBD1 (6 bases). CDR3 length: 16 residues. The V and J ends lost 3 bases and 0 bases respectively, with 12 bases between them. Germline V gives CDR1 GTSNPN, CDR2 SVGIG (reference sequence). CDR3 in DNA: TGTGCCTGGAGGGGAACAGGGTTCTCTGGGGCCAACGTCCTGACTTTC. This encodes CAWRGTGFSGANVLTF.

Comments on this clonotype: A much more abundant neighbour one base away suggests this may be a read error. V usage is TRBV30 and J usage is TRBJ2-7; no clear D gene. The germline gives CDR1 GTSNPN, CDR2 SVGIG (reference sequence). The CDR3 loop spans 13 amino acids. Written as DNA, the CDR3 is TGTGCCAGGAGTCCCAACAGCGCCTACGAGCAGTACTTC. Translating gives CARSPNSAYEQYF.

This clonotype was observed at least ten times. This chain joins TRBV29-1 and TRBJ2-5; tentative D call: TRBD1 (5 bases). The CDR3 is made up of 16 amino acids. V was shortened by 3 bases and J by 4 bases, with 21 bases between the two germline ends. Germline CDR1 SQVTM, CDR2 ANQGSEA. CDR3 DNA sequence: TGCAGCGTTGATTCCCGGCGAGGCAGGGTGGGAGAGACCCAGTACTTC. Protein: CSVDSRRGRVGETQYF.

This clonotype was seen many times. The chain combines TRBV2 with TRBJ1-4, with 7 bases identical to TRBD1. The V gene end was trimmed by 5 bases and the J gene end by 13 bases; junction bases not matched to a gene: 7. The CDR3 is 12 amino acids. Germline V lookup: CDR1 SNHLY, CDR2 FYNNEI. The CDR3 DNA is TGTGCCAGCAGTAAAGACAGGGACCGACTGTTTTTT. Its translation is CASSKDRDRLFF.

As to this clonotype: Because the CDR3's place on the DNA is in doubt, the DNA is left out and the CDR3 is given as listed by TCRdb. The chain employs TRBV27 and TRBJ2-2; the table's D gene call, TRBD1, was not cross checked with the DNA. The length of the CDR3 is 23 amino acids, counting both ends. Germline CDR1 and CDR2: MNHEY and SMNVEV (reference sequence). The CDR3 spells CASSLSVRTYEQYFGPGTGELFF.

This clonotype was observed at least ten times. Here the CDR3 DNA reads TGTGCCAGCACCTCGGGACAGGCCGCGAATCAGCCCCAGCATTTT. Protein sequence: CASTSGQAANQPQHF. This chain uses TRBV19 with TRBJ1-5; TRBD1 matches at 8 bases. Germline assignment: CDR1 LNHDA and CDR2 SQIVND (reference sequence). There are 15 residues in the CDR3. With 9 bases clipped from V and 4 bases from J, the junction kept 11 bases outside the gene matches.